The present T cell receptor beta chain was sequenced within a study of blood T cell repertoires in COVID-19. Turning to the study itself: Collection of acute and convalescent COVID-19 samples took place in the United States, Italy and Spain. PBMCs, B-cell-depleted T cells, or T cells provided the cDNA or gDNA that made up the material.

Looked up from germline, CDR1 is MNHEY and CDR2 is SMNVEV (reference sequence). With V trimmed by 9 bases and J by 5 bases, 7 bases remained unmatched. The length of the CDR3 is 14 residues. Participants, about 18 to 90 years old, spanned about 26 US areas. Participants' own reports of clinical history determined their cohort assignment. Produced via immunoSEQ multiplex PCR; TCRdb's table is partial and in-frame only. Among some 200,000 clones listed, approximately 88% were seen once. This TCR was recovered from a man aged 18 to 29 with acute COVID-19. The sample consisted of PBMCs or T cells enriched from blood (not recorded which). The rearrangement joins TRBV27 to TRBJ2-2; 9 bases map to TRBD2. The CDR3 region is CASRTSAQTGELFF. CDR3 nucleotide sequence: TGTGCCAGTAGGACTAGCGCCCAGACCGGGGAGCTGTTTTTT.